This TCR beta chain appears in the sequencing data of a study of cytomegalovirus exposure and HLA in healthy donors (dated by TCRdb to about 2017). For the study in its entirety: In an earlier analysis of several hundred of the donors, about 270 Gb of sequence data and 90 million to 130 million unique TCR beta sequences from 150 million to 200 million T cells were reported. An early release covering over 500 HLA-typed donors comprised about 320 gigabases of sequencing data and tens of millions of unique TCR sequences. Of the roughly 400 genotyped donors, approximately 83% fell in the genetic ancestry cluster associated with self-reported Caucasian donors. The aim of the study was to test whether cataloging public T cell receptors could identify signatures of past pathogen exposure. The study used immunosequencing to profile the T cell repertoires of 666 subjects and linked those repertoires to cytomegalovirus serostatus. In addition to the first cohort of 500 to 850 subjects, a separate validation cohort of approximately 130 different subjects was used. To predict cytomegalovirus infection status, the study brought together high-throughput TCR immunosequencing, statistical association of individual TCRs with disease status, and machine learning. A later analysis re-analyzed previously published TCR beta repertoires from 666 donors and added high-resolution HLA genotyping to study TCR occurrence patterns. Rather than using new phenotypic data, the later analysis identified candidate immune exposures from TCR beta sequences and from how often those sequences occurred across donors. To decide whether each TCR beta V gene segment behaved as functional or pseudogenic, an earlier analysis of fewer than 750 of the donors relied on high-throughput TCR beta sequencing. Donor age, sex, ethnicity and CMV serostatus were collected together with the repertoire data. In a later genetic analysis, genome-wide SNP genotypes for about 55% of the roughly 700 donors were used, and that subset was treated as a discovery cohort. Every discovery cohort repertoire had been produced on one sequencing platform. HLA typing included class I and class II loci at four-digit resolution. Typing coverage differed by locus: A, B, C, DRB1 and DQB1 were typed in roughly 629-630 donors, DQA1 in 500 to 550, DPA1 in around 580, and DPB1 in 472. Because of strong linkage in the cohort, 4 to 6 DR-DQ haplotypes were treated as single units for association and clustering. On average, around 240,000 unique TCR beta nucleotide sequences were sequenced per donor among more than 350 genotyped donors of the cohort, with about 19% of those sequences being non-productive.

In total, just over 650 healthy bone marrow donors made up the cohort. Cohort members were all nominally healthy when sampled, although unrecorded immune exposures were likely present. The donor was CMV seropositive and belonged to the group of 250 to 300 seropositive cohort members. Each donor provided a peripheral blood sample, and peripheral blood mononuclear cells were used for TCR beta sequencing. The Qiagen DNeasy Blood Extraction Kit was used to extract genomic DNA from the blood cell samples. According to the germline V gene, CDR1 reads SQVTM and CDR2 reads ANQGSEA. The germline V end is reduced by 3 bases and the J end by 3 bases; junction bases left unmatched: 8. Reading from cysteine to phenylalanine, the CDR3 counts 15 amino acids. This entry keeps only the CDR3 DNA: 45 bases, framed from base 1. As to this clone: Its specific antigen is unknown. Base quality data are lacking; no much larger clone is found one base away.

Overall results and qualifications from the work: The earlier analysis of a few hundred of the donors excluded around 17 rarely observed V segments, including chromosome 9 orphons, because counts were too low. In a later analysis, the rate of TCR association differed among HLA loci, with DRB1 alleles having the most associated TCRs and HLA-C alleles having the fewest. The 87-base-pair reads could not distinguish some IMGT-functional V segments, including TRBV6-2 and TRBV6-3, so those segments were excluded. In a later analysis, most CMV-associated TCR beta chains were found to appear HLA-restricted, with HLA associations seemingly driven largely by CMV exposure. The classifier was reported to diagnose cytomegalovirus status with high specificity and sensitivity in both the original and validation cohorts. A further reported finding was that TCR beta sequences accurately predicted the HLA-A and HLA-B alleles for most subjects in the first cohort. A later genetic analysis associated a missense DCLRE1C variant with V-gene and J-gene trimming of TCR beta chains, and an independent cohort replicated the association. Several of the top co-occurrence clusters appeared to be linked to parvovirus B19, influenza, CMV and Epstein-Barr virus, according to a later analysis. This cohort had only TCR beta chains sequenced, and the lack of alpha or paired-chain data limited which features could be detected. The authors suggested that the approach could potentially be generalized to other disease states and immunological phenotypes. In a later analysis, HLA-associated TCR beta chains were found to be more clonally expanded and to have lower generation probabilities than equally common non-associated chains. The sequencing pipeline was judged likely to have produced a cluster of highly shared sequence variants as a technical artifact. Presence/absence analyses assumed roughly uniform sequencing depth across donors, an assumption that may not hold. Linkage disequilibrium might explain the correlated functional status among segregating V segments, but an unknown experimental factor could not be excluded. A later analysis associated about 16,000 TCR beta sequences with specific HLA alleles at a false discovery rate of 0.05. Because some donors lacked HLA typing at each locus, the association tests relied only on the typed subset. In vitro tests confirmed that three of the cytomegalovirus-associated TCR beta chains recognize cytomegalovirus antigens. A total of 150 to 200 TCR beta chains were listed by the study as associated with cytomegalovirus. Broadly in line with IMGT annotations, most TCR beta V segments showed up in productive rearrangements about 87% or about 30% of the time in an earlier analysis of approximately 640 of the donors. The only immune exposure information available for the cohort was CMV serostatus. According to a later genetic analysis, donors in an Asian-associated ancestry cluster had fewer N-insertions in productive TCRs than the approximately 630-donor mean. When HLA alleles, especially DR and DQ, strongly co-occurred, attributing TCR associations to individual alleles was difficult. Most TCR sequences were seen in very few donors, while some public TCRs were found in many individuals.

The method behind the library was the immunoSEQ multiplex PCR assay. A mixture of 60 forward primers for TCR Vbeta segments and 13 reverse primers for TCR Jbeta segments was used in the multiplex PCR. Amplification of the CDR3 region of rearranged TCR beta genes was performed with a multiplex PCR assay on genomic DNA. On the Illumina HiSeq System, the amplified TCR beta libraries were sequenced as 87-base-pair reads. In the authors' own workflow: A later analysis counted some 80 million unique TCR beta chains across the 600 to 850 repertoires, and around 9.9 million of these chains were shared by at least two donors. Raw reads were error-corrected and collapsed into unique sequences with a nearest-neighbor algorithm that merged closely related sequences to remove PCR and sequencing errors. V, D and J gene segments were assigned by aligning CDR3 sequences to IMGT reference sequences. For a sequence to be retained, a match of at least six nucleotides was required to both a V gene segment and a J gene segment. Rearrangements were classified as productive when the CDR3 lacked stop codons and remained in frame with V and J, and all other rearrangements were classified as non-productive. CDR3 was defined by IMGT convention, running from the second conserved V-encoded cysteine to the conserved J-encoded phenylalanine. In an earlier analysis of approximately 500 of the donors, sequences lacking an unambiguous match to a single V gene segment were excluded. In an earlier analysis of several hundred of the donors, a V segment was called functional when productive rearrangements were above 56.7%, and segregating when the standard deviation between donors exceeded 5%. To diagnose cytomegalovirus status from the catalog of TCR beta chain sequences, a statistical classification framework was built. In a later analysis, V and J genes were assigned by comparing TCR nucleotide sequences against IMGT/GENE-DB human TR gene sequences. In a later analysis, CDR3 sequences and most-parsimonious VDJ recombination scenarios were assigned using the TCRdist pipeline. A later analysis defined each TCR beta chain by its CDR3 amino acid sequence plus V-gene family, and excluded reads lacking a unique V-gene family. To address suspected cross-contamination and a sequencing artifact, a later analysis removed a few hundred highly shared, low-generation-probability nucleotide sequences. In a later analysis, a clonal expansion index was calculated for each public chain from normalized within-repertoire ranks of inferred template counts. In a later analysis, generation probabilities were computed using a VDJ recombination model fitted to out-of-frame rearrangements, and the results were checked against IGoR. In a later analysis, hypergeometric tests were used to score TCR-TCR, TCR-HLA and TCR-CMV co-occurrence, with a repertoire-size bias correction applied to TCR pairs. False discovery rates were estimated in a later analysis by permuting HLA or CMV assignments 20 times. In a later analysis, co-occurring TCRs were grouped with DBSCAN, and TCRdist sequence similarity was added when clustering was performed within HLA-allele-positive subsets. Co-occurrence clustering excluded repertoires with fewer than 30,000 or more than 120,000 public chains, plus five with anomalous nucleotide sharing. TCRdb limited this immuneACCESS table to in-frame rearrangements with V and J called. A share of clones is missing; checked studies link under half to unresolved V genes, and the rest is unexplained. From that table come the V and J calls and clone size; the DNA was used to work out D and trimming. For this sample there are 150,000 or so clones; more than 60% appear just once. The top ten clones comprise about 13% of the sample.

The TCR comes from a man aged 40-49 years in good health and CMV-seropositive. Recombination linked TRBV29-1 to TRBJ2-3, with 8 bases aligning to TRBD2. Sample: PBMCs. The DNA sequence is TGCAGCGTTGAGGGGACTAGGCTCGATACAGATACGCAGTATTTT. The resulting protein is CSVEGTRLDTDTQYF.